Given below is one TCR beta chain in context. No cognate antigen has been identified for it. It has no much larger one-base neighbor in the sample; base qualities were not kept. The cohort consisted of 650 to 700 healthy bone marrow donors. All cohort members were sampled while nominally healthy, although unrecorded immune exposures were likely present. The donor was CMV seronegative and belonged to the group of 320 or so seronegative cohort members. Every donor gave a peripheral blood sample, and the peripheral blood mononuclear cells from that sample were used for TCR beta sequencing. Genomic DNA was extracted from the blood cell samples with the Qiagen DNeasy Blood Extraction Kit. This entry belongs to a study of cytomegalovirus exposure and HLA in healthy donors (dated by TCRdb to 2016 to 2017). Looking at the study overall: An earlier analysis of more than 550 of the donors reported approximately 280 Gb of sequence data and roughly 120 million unique TCR beta sequences obtained from 180 million or so T cells. Across around 400 genotyped donors of the cohort, an average of about 200,000 unique TCR beta nucleotide sequences per donor were sequenced, and roughly a sixth of those sequences were non-productive. Alongside the repertoire data, information on donor age, sex, ethnicity and CMV serostatus was compiled. HLA typing covered class I and class II loci at four-digit resolution. Roughly 300 gigabases of sequencing data and around 87 million unique TCR sequences were included in an early release covering over 600 HLA-typed donors. To study patterns of TCR occurrence, a later analysis re-analyzed previously published TCR beta repertoires from around 700 donors and added high-resolution HLA genotyping. The study used immunosequencing to profile the T cell repertoires of several hundred subjects and linked those repertoires to cytomegalovirus serostatus. Typing coverage varied by locus: roughly 629-630 donors for A, B, C, DRB1 and DQB1; approximately 500 for DQA1; over 600 for DPA1; roughly 470 for DPB1. In an earlier analysis of 500 to 650 of the donors, high-throughput TCR beta sequencing was used to judge whether each TCR beta V gene segment behaved as functional or pseudogenic. All discovery cohort repertoires had been generated using a single sequencing platform. To predict cytomegalovirus infection status, the study brought together high-throughput TCR immunosequencing, statistical association of individual TCRs with disease status, and machine learning. The genetic ancestry cluster associated with self-reported Caucasian donors included 70% to 85% of the approximately 410 genotyped donors. A later genetic analysis took genome-wide SNP genotypes for about 55% of the 666 donors and used that subset as a discovery cohort. Along with the roughly 610-subject first cohort, a separate validation cohort of over a hundred different subjects was used. In the later analysis, no new phenotypic data were used to find candidate immune exposures; instead, reliance was placed on TCR beta sequences and their occurrence across donors. Four or five DR-DQ haplotypes were treated as single units for association and clustering because of strong linkage in the cohort. The aim of the study was to test whether cataloging public T cell receptors could identify signatures of past pathogen exposure. Study-wide findings and limitations: According to a later genetic analysis, donors in an Asian-associated ancestry cluster had fewer N-insertions in productive TCRs than the approximately 690-donor mean. When HLA alleles, especially DR and DQ, strongly co-occurred, attributing TCR associations to individual alleles was difficult. According to a later analysis, most CMV-associated TCR beta chains appeared to be HLA-restricted, and the HLA associations seemed to be driven largely by CMV exposure. It was suggested by the authors that the approach could potentially be generalized to other disease states and immunological phenotypes. A further reported finding was that TCR beta sequences accurately predicted the HLA-A and HLA-B alleles for most subjects in the first cohort. While some public TCRs were present in many individuals, most TCR sequences turned up only very rarely across donors. In a later analysis, HLA-associated TCR beta chains were found to be more clonally expanded and to have lower generation probabilities than equally common non-associated chains. Roughly uniform sequencing depth across donors was assumed in presence/absence analyses, although this assumption may not hold. In this cohort, only TCR beta chains were sequenced, and detectable features were limited by the absence of alpha or paired-chain data. The study listed 150 to 200 TCR beta chains as associated with cytomegalovirus. Some IMGT-functional V segments, including TRBV6-2 and TRBV6-3, could not be told apart with the 87-base-pair reads, so those segments were excluded. In an earlier analysis of over 550 of the donors, most TCR beta V segments were observed in productive rearrangements about 90% or about 30% of the time, broadly matching IMGT annotations. A cluster of highly shared sequence variants was judged likely to be a technical artifact of the sequencing pipeline. Three of the identified cytomegalovirus-associated TCR beta chains were confirmed in vitro to be specific for cytomegalovirus antigens. Linkage disequilibrium might explain the correlated functional status among segregating V segments, but an unknown experimental factor could not be excluded. Because some donors lacked HLA typing at each locus, the association tests relied only on the typed subset. A later analysis associated 15,000 to 20,000 TCR beta sequences with specific HLA alleles at a false discovery rate of 0.05. According to a later analysis, TCR association rates differed among HLA loci, with DRB1 alleles showing the most associated TCRs and HLA-C alleles showing the fewest. An association between a missense DCLRE1C variant and V-gene and J-gene trimming of TCR beta chains was found in a later genetic analysis and replicated in an independent cohort. Cytomegalovirus status was reported to be diagnosed by the classifier with high specificity and sensitivity in both the original and validation cohorts. The only immune exposure information available for the cohort was CMV serostatus. Roughly 17 rarely observed V segments, including chromosome 9 orphons, were excluded from the earlier analysis of some 590 of the donors because counts were too low. In a later analysis, several top co-occurrence clusters were reported to appear linked to parvovirus B19, influenza, CMV and Epstein-Barr virus.

V loses 1 base at its end and J loses 6 bases; junction bases beyond the gene matches: 0. The CDR3 holds 13 amino acids from the cysteine to the phenylalanine. Of all the DNA, just the CDR3 is kept, 39 bases in frame from base 1. As encoded in the germline V gene (reference sequence), CDR1 is MNHEY while CDR2 is SMNVEV. Library construction relied on the immunoSEQ multiplex PCR assay. The multiplex PCR relied on a mix of 60 forward primers for TCR Vbeta segments and 13 reverse primers for TCR Jbeta segments. The CDR3 region of rearranged TCR beta genes was amplified from genomic DNA by a multiplex PCR assay. The amplified TCR beta libraries were sequenced on the Illumina HiSeq System as 87-base-pair reads. In the source study's methods: Across the roughly 700 repertoires, a later analysis counted 78 million or so unique TCR beta chains, 9 million to 14 million of which were shared by at least two donors. To remove PCR and sequencing errors, raw reads were error-corrected and collapsed into unique sequences using a nearest-neighbor algorithm that merged closely related sequences. CDR3 sequences were aligned to IMGT reference sequences to assign V, D and J gene segments. Each retained sequence needed at least a six-nucleotide match to both a V gene segment and a J gene segment. A rearrangement counted as productive if the CDR3 had no stop codons and remained in frame with V and J, and every other rearrangement counted as non-productive. CDR3 was defined according to IMGT convention as the region running from the second conserved V-encoded cysteine to the conserved J-encoded phenylalanine. In an earlier analysis of just under 600 of the donors, sequences lacking an unambiguous match to a single V gene segment were excluded. An earlier analysis of almost 600 of the donors classified V segments as functional when productive rearrangements were above 56.7% and as segregating when the standard deviation between donors was above 5%. To diagnose cytomegalovirus status from the catalog of TCR beta chain sequences, a statistical classification framework was built. V and J gene assignment, in a later analysis, came from comparing TCR nucleotide sequences with IMGT/GENE-DB human TR gene sequences. The TCRdist pipeline was used in a later analysis to assign CDR3 sequences and most-parsimonious VDJ recombination scenarios. In a later analysis, every TCR beta chain was defined by the combination of its CDR3 amino acid sequence and its V-gene family, and reads without a unique V-gene family were dropped. To address suspected cross-contamination and a sequencing artifact, a later analysis removed around 600 highly shared, low-generation-probability nucleotide sequences. A later analysis calculated a clonal expansion index for each public chain from normalized within-repertoire ranks of inferred template counts. A later analysis computed generation probabilities with a VDJ recombination model fitted to out-of-frame rearrangements, and checked the results against IGoR. In a later analysis, hypergeometric tests were used to score TCR-TCR, TCR-HLA and TCR-CMV co-occurrence, with a repertoire-size bias correction applied to TCR pairs. A later analysis estimated false discovery rates by permuting HLA or CMV assignments 20 times. In a later analysis, co-occurring TCRs were grouped using DBSCAN, and TCRdist sequence similarity was added for clustering within HLA-allele-positive subsets. For co-occurrence clustering, repertoires with fewer than 30,000 or more than 120,000 public chains were excluded, along with roughly 5 repertoires with anomalous nucleotide sharing. TCRdb provides this immuneACCESS table in a form limited to in-frame rearrangements. Some clones are lacking; in checked studies, under half of them reflect an unresolved V gene, and why the rest are absent is not known. The V and J calls and clone size are taken from that table; D and trimming were inferred from the DNA. Counted in this sample were fewer than 200,000 clones; roughly 80% of them appeared once. Around 4.5% of the sample is held by the ten biggest clonotypes.

Here the chain combines TRBV27 and TRBJ1-2, with 9 central nucleotides matching TRBD1. This TCR came from a man aged 25 to 40 in good health and CMV-seronegative. Sample: PBMCs. The CDR3 reads CASSLWTGDGYTF. The bases read TGTGCCAGCAGTTTATGGACAGGGGATGGCTACACCTTC.